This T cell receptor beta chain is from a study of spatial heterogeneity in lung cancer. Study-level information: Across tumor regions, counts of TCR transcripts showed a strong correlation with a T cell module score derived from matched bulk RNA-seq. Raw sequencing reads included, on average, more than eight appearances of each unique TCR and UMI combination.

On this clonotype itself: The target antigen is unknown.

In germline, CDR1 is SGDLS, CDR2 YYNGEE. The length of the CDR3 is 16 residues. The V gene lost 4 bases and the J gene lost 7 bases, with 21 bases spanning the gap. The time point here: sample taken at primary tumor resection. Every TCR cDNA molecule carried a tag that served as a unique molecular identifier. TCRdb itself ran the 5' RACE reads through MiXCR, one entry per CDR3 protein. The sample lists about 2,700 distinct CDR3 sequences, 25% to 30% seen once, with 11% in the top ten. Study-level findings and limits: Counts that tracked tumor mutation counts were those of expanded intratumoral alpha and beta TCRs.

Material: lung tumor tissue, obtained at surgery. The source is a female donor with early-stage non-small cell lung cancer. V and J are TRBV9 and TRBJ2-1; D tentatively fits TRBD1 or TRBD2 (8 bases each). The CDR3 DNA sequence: TGTGCCAGCAGCCCCATTGGTAGCGGGACAGGAAATGAGCAGTTCTTC. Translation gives CASSPIGSGTGNEQFF. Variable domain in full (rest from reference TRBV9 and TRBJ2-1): DSGVTQTPKHLITATGQRVTLRCSPRSGDLSVYWYQQSLDQGLQFLIQYYNGEERAKGNILERFSAQQFPDLHSELNLSSLELGDSALYFCASSPIGSGTGNEQFFGPGTRLTVL.